Each of the 19 T cell receptor beta chains below was sequenced from the same sample in a study of blood T cells in healthy people across ages. The second PCR ran about 6 to 12 cycles with a sample-barcoded 5' primer and J-beta primers. Via MiXCR, TCRdb re-called the 5' RACE reads, giving one row per CDR3 protein. This table has 550,000 to 650,000 distinct CDR3 sequences, about 30% appearing once. Sequenced: blood. The receptors stem from an elderly woman in good health.

Ten or more counts support this clonotype. The CDR3, as DNA: TGCAGTGCCGCGTCGGGGACAGGGGGAACTGAAGCTTTCTTT. Residues: CSAASGTGGTEAFF. The chain employs TRBV20-1 and TRBJ1-1; 11 bases match TRBD1. Germline CDR1 and CDR2: DFQATT and SNEGSKA (reference sequence). The CDR3 has 14 residues. With V trimmed by 6 bases and J by 5 bases, 8 bases remained unmatched.

This clonotype was observed at least ten times. The J gene is TRBJ2-1, the V gene TRBV10-3; tentative D call: TRBD2 (6 bases). Germline V gives CDR1 ENHRY, CDR2 SYGVKD. V dropped 11 bases and J dropped 6 bases, with 20 bases sitting between them. The CDR3 has 14 amino acids. CDR3 sequence (DNA): TGTGCCTCCAACCCCCAGGGAGGCTTCAATGAGCAGTTCTTC. Its protein product is CASNPQGGFNEQFF.

About this clonotype itself: A much larger clone lies a single base off, so this may be a read error. This CDR3 is missing its conserved last phenylalanine or tryptophan, likely due to a read error. The rearrangement joins TRBV27 to TRBJ1-1; D remains ambiguous. Looked up from germline, CDR1 is MNHEY and CDR2 is SMNVEV (reference sequence). CDR3 length: 13 residues. The V end lost 2 bases, the J end lost 3 bases, and 7 bases lay between the germline ends. The CDR3 coding sequence is TGTGCCAGCAGTTTAGGGCGGCACACTGAAGCTTTCTCT. As protein: CASSLGRHTEAFS.

J is TRBJ2-5 and V is TRBV4-1; weak D call: TRBD2 (7 bases). CDR3 length equals 16 residues. Germline CDR1 and CDR2: MGHRA and YSYEKL. V was clipped by 0 bases and J by 6 bases, with 17 bases between them. The CDR3 spells CASSQEGWGGMKTQYF. The CDR3 nucleotides are TGCGCCAGCAGCCAAGAGGGGTGGGGGGGCATGAAGACCCAGTACTTC.

This clonotype was observed many times. CDR3 region: CASSQDPTARYGYTF. In DNA form, the CDR3 reads TGTGCCAGCAGCCAAGATCCGACAGCTCGCTATGGCTACACCTTC. The V and J genes are TRBV3-1 and TRBJ1-2, with D perhaps matching TRBD1 (5 bases). The length of the CDR3 is 15 residues. Trimming left V 0 bases short and J 4 bases short, with 12 bases between. CDR1 LGHDT and CDR2 YNNKEL come from the germline V gene (reference sequence).

This clonotype was found many times. The chain couples TRBV28 to TRBJ2-3; D possibly corresponds to TRBD1 (7 bases). The CDR3 is 16 amino acids. V lost 1 base and J lost 3, with 14 bases in between. Germline V gene sequence: CDR1 MDHEN, CDR2 SYDVKM. The CDR3 DNA reads as TGTGCCAGCAGTTTATATCAGCCAGGGGGGACAGATACGCAGTATTTT. As protein: CASSLYQPGGTDTQYF.

This chain joins TRBV20-1 and TRBJ1-1, with TRBD1 matching over 8 bases. V shed 6 bases and J 8 bases; nucleotides not matched to a gene: 2. Germline CDR1 reads DFQATT; CDR2 reads SNEGSKA (reference sequence). The length of the CDR3 is 10 residues. The CDR3 loop reads CSAWDREAFF. The CDR3 DNA follows: TGCAGTGCCTGGGACAGGGAAGCTTTCTTT.

This clonotype was counted ten times or more. V is TRBV20-1 and J is TRBJ2-3, with D unclear. V lost 2 bases, J lost 3 bases, and 3 bases lay in between. This CDR3 region has 11 residues. Germline loops: CDR1 DFQATT, CDR2 SNEGSKA (reference sequence). The CDR3 is CSARPTDTQYF. The CDR3 nucleotides read TGCAGTGCTAGACCGACAGATACGCAGTATTTT.

This clonotype was observed at least ten times. This chain connects TRBV6-1 to TRBJ2-6, with 12 positions matching TRBD1. Germline trimming cut 3 bases from V and 4 bases from J; bases unmatched to any gene: 4. The CDR3 is 17 amino acids. Per germline, CDR1 MNHNS and CDR2 SASEGT. The CDR3 is CASSDRDRGPGANVLTF. The CDR3 DNA sequence: TGTGCCAGCAGTGACCGGGACAGGGGGCCCGGGGCCAACGTCCTGACTTTC.

The chain couples TRBV5-1 to TRBJ1-1; 11 bases agree with TRBD1. The CDR3 length is 16 residues. J lost 5 bases, V lost 0 bases, and 6 bases had no gene match. The germline V gene has CDR1 SGHRS and CDR2 YFSETQ. The CDR3 DNA is TGCGCCAGCAGCTTGGGGGACAGGGGGTTGGGGACTGAAGCTTTCTTT. It codes for CASSLGDRGLGTEAFF.

A note on this clonotype: Since a much larger clone is just one base distant, this may be a read error. The chain uses TRBV7-3 and TRBJ2-5, with D possibly being TRBD1 (6 bases). From germline, CDR1 is SGHTA and CDR2 FQGTGA. The CDR3 is 16 residues long. In nucleotides, the CDR3 is TGTGCCAGCAGCTTATTGGGGGCCCCGCCCGGAGAGACCCGGTACTTC. It codes for CASSLLGAPPGETRYF.

This chain links TRBV29-1 with TRBJ2-3; D unresolved. CDR1 is SQVTM and CDR2 is ANQGSEA in the germline V gene. This CDR3 contains 13 residues. Trimming left V 8 bases short and J 0 bases short, with 12 bases between. CDR3 residues: CSIRVRSTDTQYF. The CDR3 nucleotides are TGCAGCATCCGGGTCCGTAGCACAGATACGCAGTATTTT.

This clonotype was counted many times. The chain joins TRBV7-2 to TRBJ2-7; D gene unclear. With 4 bases removed from V and 3 bases from J, the gap between germline ends came to 13 bases. Germline loops: CDR1 SGHTA, CDR2 FQGNSA. There are 14 residues in the CDR3. The CDR3 nucleotides are TGTGCCAGCAGCTCGCCGGGTGGAGTCTACGAGCAGTACTTC. The encoded protein is CASSSPGGVYEQYF.

At least ten counts were recorded for this clonotype. The rearrangement links TRBV5-6 to TRBJ2-1, with a tentative D call TRBD1 (6 bases). V lost 4 bases, J lost 0 bases, and 11 bases lay in between. Per the germline V gene, CDR1 is SGHDT and CDR2 is YYEEEE. CDR3 length equals 15 residues. CDR3 DNA sequence: TGTGCCAGCAGCAGGCAACAGGGCTCCTACAATGAGCAGTTCTTC. Amino acids: CASSRQQGSYNEQFF. Full variable domain (outside the CDR3, taken from reference TRBV5-6 and TRBJ2-1): DAGVTQSPTHLIKTRGQQVTLRCSPKSGHDTVSWYQQALGQGPQFIFQYYEEEERQRGNFPDRFSGHQFPNYSSELNVNALLLGDSALYLCASSRQQGSYNEQFFGPGTRLTVL.

This clonotype was observed many times. This chain uses TRBV5-1 with TRBJ2-1; no clear D gene. V was clipped by 4 bases and J by 8 bases, with 13 bases between them. Germline-derived CDR1 and CDR2 are SGHRS and YFSETQ. This CDR3 region has 13 residues. CDR3 residues: CASSKGFKDEQFF. CDR3 in DNA: TGCGCCAGCAGCAAAGGTTTTAAGGATGAGCAGTTCTTC.

This clonotype occurred a few times. One base away lies a much larger clone, so this may be a sequencing read error. The chain links TRBV4-3 to TRBJ2-3; D is unclear. The CDR3 consists of 16 residues. Germline V gene data show CDR1 as LGHNA and CDR2 as YSLEER. The CDR3 DNA reads as TGCGCCGGCAGCCAAGAATTCTTGGGTAGCACAGATACGCAGTATTTT. Encoded protein: CAGSQEFLGSTDTQYF.

This clonotype was seen only a few times. The rearrangement uses TRBV2 and TRBJ1-2, with D unresolved. V lost 3 bases and J lost 4, with 6 bases in between. Germline V gene lookup returns CDR1 SNHLY and CDR2 FYNNEI. The CDR3 is 12 residues long. The CDR3 reads CASSDPRYGYTF. DNA for the CDR3: TGTGCCAGCAGTGACCCCCGCTATGGCTACACCTTC.

The table lists this clonotype with many counts. The gene calls are TRBV10-3 and TRBJ2-3; the D is unclear. Looked up from germline, CDR1 is ENHRY and CDR2 is SYGVKD. The V end was cut by 5 bases, the J end by 4 bases, with 10 bases between. CDR3 length equals 13 residues. CDR3 DNA: TGTGCCATCAGTCCCGGACGCTCAGATACGCAGTATTTT. Amino acid sequence: CAISPGRSDTQYF.

This clonotype occurred many times. The CDR3 DNA reads as TGCGCCAGCAGCCCACTGCACCCTGGCGAGCAGTACTTC. Protein product: CASSPLHPGEQYF. J is TRBJ2-7 and V is TRBV5-1; D uncertain. The V gene lost 4 bases and the J gene lost 6 bases, with 14 bases spanning the gap. The CDR3 length is 13 residues. The V gene's germline CDR1 is SGHRS and CDR2 YFSETQ.